The 16 T cell receptor beta chains reported below all come from one sample, sequenced in a study of technical replicates of blood from a handful of donors. Produced via immunoSEQ multiplex PCR; TCRdb's table is partial and in-frame only. The sample yields about 82,000 clones, roughly 95% seen once. Sequenced sample: T cells isolated from PBMCs. These receptors all come from a human donor in good health.

The chain couples TRBV6-6 to TRBJ2-7, with a possible D match to TRBD2 (5 bases). Germline CDR1 and CDR2: MNHNY and SVGAGI (reference sequence). V lost 7 bases and J lost 3, with 13 bases in between. This CDR3 is 13 amino acids long. The CDR3 DNA is TGTGCCAGCACCGGTAGCGAGAGCTACGAGCAGTACTTC. Its protein is CASTGSESYEQYF.

To note about this clone: The sample has other DNA sequences that encode this CDR3 too. As DNA, the CDR3 is TGTGCCAGCACGGACTCCTATGGCTACACCTTC. Protein: CASTDSYGYTF. V is TRBV6-5 and J is TRBJ1-2; D unresolved. This CDR3 region has 11 residues. The V and J ends lost 7 bases and 4 bases respectively, with 7 bases between them. Germline V gives CDR1 MNHEY, CDR2 SVGAGI.

The rearrangement joins TRBV7-6 to TRBJ2-3, with D perhaps matching TRBD1 (6 bases). The CDR3 runs to 17 residues. CDR1 is SGHVS, CDR2 FNYEAQ, per germline. Trimming pared 5 bases from V and 1 base from J, leaving 19 bases between. The CDR3 sequence is CASSPEYWTDGTDTQYF. The CDR3 DNA is TGTGCCAGCAGCCCCGAGTATTGGACAGACGGCACAGATACGCAGTATTTT. The complete variable domain, with remaining parts taken from reference TRBV7-6 and TRBJ2-3, reads GAGVSQSPRYKVTKRGQDVALRCDPISGHVSLYWYRQALGQGPEFLTYFNYEAQQDKSGLPNDRFSAERPEGSISTLTIQRTEQRDSAMYRCASSPEYWTDGTDTQYFGPGTRLTVL.

The V call is TRBV15, the J call TRBJ1-5; D perhaps matches TRBD1 (5 bases). Germline V gene sequence: CDR1 LNHNV, CDR2 YYDKDF (reference sequence). The CDR3 is made up of 12 amino acids. V lost 8 bases and J lost 4, with 9 bases in between. CDR3 residues: CATGAGNQPQHF. DNA of the CDR3: TGTGCCACCGGGGCAGGGAATCAGCCCCAGCATTTT.

The chain carries TRBV4-1 and TRBJ2-5; no clear D. Between the trimmed V and J ends, which lost 1 base and 2 bases, there was a span of 8 bases. This CDR3 spans 14 amino acids. Germline V gene data show CDR1 as MGHRA and CDR2 as YSYEKL. CDR3 DNA: TGCGCCAGCAGCCAAGGTCAAAATCAAGAGACCCAGTACTTC. Translation: CASSQGQNQETQYF.

The chain couples TRBV2 to TRBJ2-7, with D perhaps matching TRBD2 (5 bases). Germline V gives CDR1 SNHLY, CDR2 FYNNEI. Trimming took 6 bases from V and 3 from J, leaving 18 bases between them. This CDR3 has 15 amino acids. In DNA form, the CDR3 reads TGTGCCAGCAGAGGAGAGGGCGGTGATATCTACGAGCAGTACTTC. Its protein product is CASRGEGGDIYEQYF.

This clone occurred once. The CDR3 protein is CASHGLAGAREQYF. In DNA form, the CDR3 reads TGTGCCAGTCATGGACTAGCGGGAGCACGGGAGCAGTACTTC. This chain connects TRBV19 to TRBJ2-7; 13 nucleotides match TRBD2. Germline loops: CDR1 LNHDA, CDR2 SQIVND (reference sequence). V trimming: 8 bases; J trimming: 7 bases; junction bases outside the gene matches: 8. The CDR3 covers 14 residues.

The genes are TRBV7-9 and TRBJ2-5, with D possibly being TRBD1 (5 bases). The germline V and J ends were trimmed by 3 bases and 1 base, with 9 bases remaining between them. The CDR3 has 14 residues. CDR1 is SEHNR, CDR2 FQNEAQ, per germline (reference sequence). This CDR3 reads CASSFIQGQETQYF. The CDR3 DNA follows: TGTGCCAGCAGCTTTATCCAGGGCCAAGAGACCCAGTACTTC.

The chain is built from TRBV27 and TRBJ1-2; 7 nucleotides align to TRBD1. Germline CDR1 and CDR2: MNHEY and SMNVEV (reference sequence). CDR3 length: 14 amino acids. Unmatched junction bases numbered 5, after V lost 2 bases and J lost 5 bases. CDR3 protein: CASSLATGEYGYTF. CDR3 sequence (DNA): TGTGCCAGCAGTTTAGCAACAGGGGAATATGGCTACACCTTC.

The chain employs TRBV5-4 and TRBJ2-5, with 7 nucleotides matching TRBD1. The CDR3 has 13 residues. V was clipped by 3 bases and J by 4 bases; unmatched bases: 3. Germline V lookup: CDR1 SGHNT, CDR2 YYREEE (reference sequence). The CDR3 spells CASSYDRAETQYF. The CDR3 DNA reads TGTGCCAGCAGCTACGACAGGGCAGAGACCCAGTACTTC.

This clone was observed a single time. This sequence joins TRBV18 and TRBJ2-7; 7 nucleotides line up with TRBD2. The CDR3 covers 15 residues. The germline gives CDR1 KGHSH, CDR2 LQKENI. Germline trimming cut 3 bases from V and 2 bases from J; bases unmatched to any gene: 7. As DNA, the CDR3 is TGTGCCAGCTCACCTCAGCGGGAAGCGACCTACGAGCAGTACTTC. Translating it yields CASSPQREATYEQYF.

V and J are TRBV21-1 and TRBJ1-2; the D call of TRBD1 is as the table states it, not checked on the DNA. TRBV21-1 is given as a pseudogene. The CDR3 runs to 16 residues. CDR3 sequence (DNA): TGTGCCAGCAGCTCAGGGGTCAAGAGGACCGGCTATGGCTACACCTTC. Translation gives CASSSGVKRTGYGYTF.

The rearrangement joins TRBV5-6 to TRBJ1-1; no firm D call. Germline V gives CDR1 SGHDT, CDR2 YYEEEE. The CDR3 spans 12 residues. Trimming took off 0 bases at V and 10 bases at J, with 10 bases between the two ends. CDR3 in amino acids: CASSLGRLGAFF. The CDR3 bases are TGTGCCAGCAGCTTGGGGAGGTTGGGAGCTTTCTTT.

The chain links TRBV4-2 to TRBJ2-1; TRBD2 matches 8 bases. With V trimmed by 0 bases and J by 0 bases, 1 base remained unmatched. The length of the CDR3 is 16 residues. Germline assignment: CDR1 LGHNA and CDR2 YNFKEQ. CDR3 region: CASSQESGSSYNEQFF. The DNA for the CDR3 is TGTGCCAGCAGCCAAGAAAGCGGGAGCTCCTACAATGAGCAGTTCTTC.

V usage is TRBV15 and J usage is TRBJ2-3; 7 bases agree with TRBD2. The junction had 2 bases not matched to a gene; V was cut back by 1 base and J by 1 base. Germline V lookup: CDR1 LNHNV, CDR2 YYDKDF (reference sequence). The CDR3 length is 15 residues. The CDR3 region is CATSRVTSGTDTQYF. The CDR3 DNA follows: TGTGCCACCAGCAGAGTCACTAGCGGCACAGATACGCAGTATTTT.

The rearrangement joins TRBV27 to TRBJ2-1; TRBD2 aligns across 13 bases. This CDR3 is built from 14 residues. The germline gives CDR1 MNHEY, CDR2 SMNVEV (reference sequence). Trimming cost V 5 bases and J 7 bases; bases outside gene matches: 2. DNA of the CDR3: TGTGCCAGCAGTCAGGGACTAGCGGGGAATGAGCAGTTCTTC. Protein product: CASSQGLAGNEQFF.